The clone carrying this T cell receptor beta chain was picked up a small number of times. These data are taken from a study of blood T cell repertoires in COVID-19. In the original workflow: By means of reference gene primer amplification, nucleated cell counts were estimated. The protocol was immunoSEQ multiplex PCR, while the TCRdb copy is restricted to in-frame clones and leaves out a portion. The DNA was the basis for D and trimming; V, J and clone size are from that table. The table records just over 250,000 clones, roughly four fifths of them present only once. With 4 bases removed from V and 0 bases from J, the gap between germline ends came to 5 bases. The germline V gene encodes CDR1 SGDLS and CDR2 YYNGEE. This CDR3 region has 14 residues.

This TCR was recovered from a man aged 30 to 45 with acute COVID-19. The material sequenced was PBMCs or T cells enriched from blood (not recorded which). This chain joins TRBV9 and TRBJ2-6; D gene ambiguous. The CDR3 is CASSPVSGANVLTF. Here the CDR3 DNA reads TGTGCCAGCAGCCCCGTCTCTGGGGCCAACGTCCTGACTTTC.